This entry describes one T cell receptor beta chain. These data are taken from a study of blood T cell repertoires in COVID-19. The table came from immunoSEQ multiplex PCR; TCRdb's copy has only in-frame clones and leaves some out. The table includes about 230,000 clones, more than 65% detected once. V lost 2 bases and J lost 6, with 10 bases in between. This CDR3 spans 13 amino acids. The source is a woman aged 40 to 50 who had recovered from COVID-19. The J gene is TRBJ1-2, the V gene TRBV12-3 or TRBV12-4; D is unclear. The sequenced sample was peripheral blood. This CDR3 reads CASSLQWSDGYTF. CDR3 sequence (DNA): TGTGCCAGCAGTTTACAATGGTCGGATGGCTACACCTTC.